This TCR beta chain was recovered during a study of shared clonotypes between healthy human individuals. Regarding the study as a whole: Limited genetic and exposure-history diversity came from having few donors. A handful of donors shared about 5% of their naive CD4 clonotypes.

Positively selected for CCR7, the CD45RO-negative cells used as naive CD8 cells excluded terminally differentiated effector memory CD45RA+ cells. In the source study's methods: Junction-only sequences without quality scores came from ImmunoSEQ, so filtering differed. Here immunoSEQ multiplex PCR was the method, and the copy in TCRdb shows in-frame clones only, minus some. V and J calls and clone size are copied from that table; D and trimming were computed from the DNA. Of 630,000 or so clones in the sample, roughly 98% were seen once. Germline lookup yields CDR1 MNHEY and CDR2 SMNVEV (reference sequence). The CDR3 spans 14 residues. With 6 bases removed from V and 5 bases from J, the gap between germline ends came to 14 bases. As to this clone: Its antigen is unknown.

The J gene is TRBJ2-1, the V gene TRBV27; D is uncertain. The specimen sequenced was naive CD8+ T cells sorted from blood. The clonotype was recovered from a man younger than 45 in good health. In DNA, the CDR3 is TGTGCCAGCAGCCGCGACGAAAGACACAATGAGCAGTTCTTC. Its translation is CASSRDERHNEQFF.